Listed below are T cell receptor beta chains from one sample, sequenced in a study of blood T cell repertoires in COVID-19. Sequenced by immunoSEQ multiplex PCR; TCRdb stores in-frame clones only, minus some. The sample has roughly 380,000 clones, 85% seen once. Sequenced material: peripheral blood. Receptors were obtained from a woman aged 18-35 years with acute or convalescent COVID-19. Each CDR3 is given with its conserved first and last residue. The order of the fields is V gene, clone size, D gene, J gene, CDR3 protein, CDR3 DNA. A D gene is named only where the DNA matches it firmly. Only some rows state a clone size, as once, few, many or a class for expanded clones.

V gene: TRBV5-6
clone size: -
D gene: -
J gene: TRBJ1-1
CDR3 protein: CASSLGAGPFVAFF
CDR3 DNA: TGTGCCAGCAGCTTGGGAGCAGGGCCATTTGTGGCTTTCTTT

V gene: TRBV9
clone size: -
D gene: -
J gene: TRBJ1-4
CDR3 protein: CASSVEGGGGDEKLFF
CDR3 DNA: TGTGCCAGCAGCGTAGAGGGAGGAGGAGGGGATGAAAAACTGTTTTTT

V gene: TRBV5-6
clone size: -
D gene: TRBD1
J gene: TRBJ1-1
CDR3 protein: CASSLSRDRVMNTEAFF
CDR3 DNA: TGTGCCAGCAGCTTGTCCCGGGACAGGGTTATGAACACTGAAGCTTTCTTT

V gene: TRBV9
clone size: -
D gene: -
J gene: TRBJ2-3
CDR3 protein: CASSVAPDEGTDTQYF
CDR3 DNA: TGTGCCAGCAGCGTAGCGCCGGACGAGGGAACAGATACGCAGTATTTT

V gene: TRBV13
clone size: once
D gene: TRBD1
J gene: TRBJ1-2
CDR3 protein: CASSIPVGQQIHGGYTF
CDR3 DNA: TGTGCCAGCAGCATCCCGGTGGGACAGCAAATTCACGGGGGCTACACCTTC

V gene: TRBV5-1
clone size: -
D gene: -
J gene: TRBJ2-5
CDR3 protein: CASSVFRTEETQYF
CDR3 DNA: TGCGCCAGCAGCGTTTTTAGGACAGAAGAGACCCAGTACTTC

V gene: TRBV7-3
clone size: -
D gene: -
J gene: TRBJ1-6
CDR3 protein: CASSQTTGSYNSPLHF
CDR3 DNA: TGTGCCAGCAGCCAAACGACAGGCAGCTATAATTCACCCCTCCACTTT

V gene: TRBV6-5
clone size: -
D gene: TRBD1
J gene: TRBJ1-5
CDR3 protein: CASRSRGRGDQPQHF
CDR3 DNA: TGTGCCAGCAGGTCGAGGGGGCGAGGGGATCAGCCCCAGCATTTT

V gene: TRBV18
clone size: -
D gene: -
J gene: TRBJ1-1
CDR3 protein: CASSAGTTEAFF
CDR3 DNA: TGTGCCAGCTCAGCAGGGACAACTGAAGCTTTCTTT

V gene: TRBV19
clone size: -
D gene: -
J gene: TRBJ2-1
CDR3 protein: CATRGPLKYNEQFF
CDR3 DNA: TGTGCCACCCGTGGGCCTCTAAAATACAATGAGCAGTTCTTC

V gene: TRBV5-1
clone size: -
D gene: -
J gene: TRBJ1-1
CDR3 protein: CASASGSTEAFF
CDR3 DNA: TGCGCCAGCGCTTCCGGGTCAACTGAAGCTTTCTTT

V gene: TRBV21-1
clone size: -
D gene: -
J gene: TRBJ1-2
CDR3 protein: CASSPRTPRGGYTF
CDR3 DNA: TGTGCCAGCAGCCCCCGAACACCCCGGGGTGGCTACACCTTC

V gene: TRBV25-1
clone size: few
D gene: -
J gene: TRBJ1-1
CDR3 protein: CASSELGAQAEAFF
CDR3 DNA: TGTGCCAGCAGTGAATTAGGGGCGCAGGCTGAAGCTTTCTTT

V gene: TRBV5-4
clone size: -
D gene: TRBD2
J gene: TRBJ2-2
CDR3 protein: CASSFSGGYTGELFF
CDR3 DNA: TGTGCCAGCAGCTTTAGCGGGGGATACACCGGGGAGCTGTTTTTT

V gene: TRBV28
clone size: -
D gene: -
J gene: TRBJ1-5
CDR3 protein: CASSLRVGGIYQPQHF
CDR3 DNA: TGTGCCAGCAGTTTAAGGGTGGGGGGAATCTACCAGCCCCAGCATTTT

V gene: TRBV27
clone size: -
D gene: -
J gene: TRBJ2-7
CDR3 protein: CASSLSAGYIEQYF
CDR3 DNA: TGTGCCAGCAGTTTATCTGCGGGCTATATCGAGCAGTACTTC

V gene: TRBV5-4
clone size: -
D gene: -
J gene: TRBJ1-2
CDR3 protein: CASSPFLSGWGYTF
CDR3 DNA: TGTGCCAGCAGCCCCTTCCTTTCAGGGTGGGGCTACACCTTC

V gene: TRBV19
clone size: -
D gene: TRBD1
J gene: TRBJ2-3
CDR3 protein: CASSVGTGGTDTQYF
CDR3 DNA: TGTGCCAGTAGTGTCGGGACAGGGGGCACAGATACGCAGTATTTT

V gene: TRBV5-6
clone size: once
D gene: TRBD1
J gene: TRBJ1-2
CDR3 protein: CASSLSRQGNYGYTF
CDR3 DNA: TGTGCCAGCAGCTTATCTCGACAGGGCAACTATGGCTACACCTTC

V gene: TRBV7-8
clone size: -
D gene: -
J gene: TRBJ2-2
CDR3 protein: CASRAPGSTTGELFF
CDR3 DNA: TGTGCCAGCAGGGCGCCAGGGTCGACCACCGGGGAGCTGTTTTTT

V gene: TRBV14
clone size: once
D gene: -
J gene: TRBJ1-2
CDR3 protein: CASSSTEKGGYTF
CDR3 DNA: TGTGCCAGCAGTTCGACAGAAAAAGGTGGCTACACCTTC

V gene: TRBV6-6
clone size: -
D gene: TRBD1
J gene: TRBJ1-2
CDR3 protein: CASSYGQGIVSRGYTF
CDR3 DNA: TGTGCCAGCAGTTACGGACAGGGGATCGTCTCGAGGGGCTACACCTTC

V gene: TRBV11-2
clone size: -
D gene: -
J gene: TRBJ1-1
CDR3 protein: CASSSGLTNTEAFF
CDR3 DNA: TGTGCCAGCAGCTCCGGACTGACGAACACTGAAGCTTTCTTT

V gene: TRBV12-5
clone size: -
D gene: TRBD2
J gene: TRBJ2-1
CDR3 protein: CASGLVLAGGSDNEQFF
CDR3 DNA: TGTGCTAGTGGTTTGGTACTAGCGGGAGGGTCGGACAATGAGCAGTTCTTC

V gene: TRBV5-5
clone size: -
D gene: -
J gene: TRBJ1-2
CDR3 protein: CASSTGANYGYTF
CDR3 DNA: TGTGCCAGCAGCACGGGGGCTAACTATGGCTACACCTTC

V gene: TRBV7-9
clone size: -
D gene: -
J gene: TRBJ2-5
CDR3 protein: CASSPPTGEETQYF
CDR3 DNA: TGTGCCAGCAGCCCTCCGACTGGTGAAGAGACCCAGTACTTC

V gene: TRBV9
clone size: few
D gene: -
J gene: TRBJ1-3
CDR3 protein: CASSVAGVAGNTIYF
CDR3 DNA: TGTGCCAGCAGCGTTGCAGGGGTAGCTGGAAACACCATATATTTT

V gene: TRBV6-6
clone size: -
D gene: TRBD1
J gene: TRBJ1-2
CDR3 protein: CASSSPGQAF
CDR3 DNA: TGTGCCAGCAGTTCTCCGGGACAGGCATTC

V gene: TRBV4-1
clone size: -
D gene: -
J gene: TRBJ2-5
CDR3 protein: CASSQGRVETQYF
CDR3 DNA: TGCGCCAGCAGCCAAGGCAGGGTGGAGACCCAGTACTTC

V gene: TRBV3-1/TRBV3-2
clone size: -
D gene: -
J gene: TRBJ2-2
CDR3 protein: CASSQSTGELFF
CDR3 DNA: TGTGCCAGCAGCCAGTCTACCGGGGAGCTGTTTTTT

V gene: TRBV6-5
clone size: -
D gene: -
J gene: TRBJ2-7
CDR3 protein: CASSKKTATYEQYF
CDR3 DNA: TGTGCCAGCAGTAAAAAAACTGCTACCTACGAGCAGTACTTC

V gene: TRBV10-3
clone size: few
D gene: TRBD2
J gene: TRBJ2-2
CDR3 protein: CAISETSGRAFFGELFF
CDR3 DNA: TGTGCCATCAGTGAGACTAGCGGGAGGGCCTTTTTCGGGGAGCTGTTTTTT

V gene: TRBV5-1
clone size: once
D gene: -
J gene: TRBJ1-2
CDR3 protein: CASSTEHPYYGYTF
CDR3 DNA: TGCGCCAGCAGCACTGAGCACCCATACTATGGCTACACCTTC

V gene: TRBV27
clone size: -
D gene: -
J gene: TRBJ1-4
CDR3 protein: CASSLRTNNEKLFF
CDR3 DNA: TGTGCCAGCAGTCTCCGGACAAATAATGAAAAACTGTTTTTT

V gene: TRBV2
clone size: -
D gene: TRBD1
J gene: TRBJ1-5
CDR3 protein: CASTGQGEAQPQHF
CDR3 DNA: TGTGCCAGTACGGGACAGGGAGAGGCTCAGCCCCAGCATTTT

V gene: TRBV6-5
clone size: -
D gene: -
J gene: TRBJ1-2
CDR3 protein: CASSSSSGDGYTF
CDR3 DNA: -

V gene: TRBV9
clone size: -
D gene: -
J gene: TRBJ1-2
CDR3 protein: CASSAQGSGYTF
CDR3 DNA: TGTGCCAGCAGCGCCCAGGGTAGTGGCTACACCTTC

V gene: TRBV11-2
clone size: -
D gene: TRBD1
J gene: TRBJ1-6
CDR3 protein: CASSPAGTGTSPLHF
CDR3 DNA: TGTGCCAGCAGCCCCGCCGGGACAGGGACTTCACCCCTCCACTTT

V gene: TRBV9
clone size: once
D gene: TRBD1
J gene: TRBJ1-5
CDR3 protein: CASSLGDRDQPQHF
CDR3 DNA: TGTGCCAGCAGCTTAGGGGACAGGGACCAGCCCCAGCATTTT

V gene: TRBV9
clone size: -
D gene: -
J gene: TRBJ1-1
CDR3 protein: CASSVSGTQNTEAFF
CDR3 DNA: TGTGCCAGCAGCGTTAGCGGGACACAGAACACTGAAGCTTTCTTT

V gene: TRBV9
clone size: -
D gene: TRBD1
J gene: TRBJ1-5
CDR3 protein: CASSDGSGDRDQPQHF
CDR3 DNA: TGTGCCAGCAGCGACGGGTCCGGGGACAGGGATCAGCCCCAGCATTTT

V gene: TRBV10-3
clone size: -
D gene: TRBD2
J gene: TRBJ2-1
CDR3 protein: CAISDISGGRSEQFF
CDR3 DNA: TGTGCCATCAGTGACATTAGCGGGGGAAGGAGTGAGCAGTTCTTC